The clone carrying this T cell receptor (beta chain) was counted between two and nine times. Antigen unknown. This sample was taken from a study of identical twins. Findings and caveats of the study: Models underestimated TCR alpha sharing (out-of-frame) in monozygotic twins.

The CDR3 has 15 amino acids. V dropped 2 bases and J dropped 6; count of bases not matched to a gene: 7. CDR1 and CDR2 (germline): MGHRA, YSYEKL. The authors used template switching to add a universal primer site and gave cDNA unique molecular identifiers. TCRdb reprocessed the 5' RACE reads via MiXCR and lists one record per CDR3 protein. The table records fewer than 650,000 distinct CDR3 sequences, under 8.5% of them present only once. The same specimen was also included in a second study, on yellow fever vaccine responses in identical twins. That source reports: Twins reportedly had a vaccine T cell response that seemed partly convergent, partly personalized.

The TCR originated in a woman aged 18-29 years in good health. V is TRBV4-1 and J is TRBJ1-1; TRBD1 matches at 9 bases. The sample comprised PBMCs. CDR3 loop: CASSQLGQGRAEAFF. The CDR3 coding sequence is TGCGCCAGCAGCCAACTAGGACAGGGGAGGGCTGAAGCTTTCTTT.